This is a list of T cell receptor beta chains from one sample in a study of T cell responses to AZD1222 COVID-19 vaccine. The method was immunoSEQ multiplex PCR; TCRdb's version includes in-frame clones alone and lacks a portion of them. The sample has some 150,000 clones; over 90% are singletons. This sample comprised peripheral blood, obtained on day 0 of AZD1222 vaccination. Every receptor here comes from an adult in good health. Each CDR3 is given with its conserved first and last residue. The D gene is left open where the match is weak. Size values are once, few and many counts, or a class for expanded clones, and some rows have none.

-	-	TRBV24-1	TRBJ2-7	TGTGCCACCAGTGATTTGCTTGGCCGGTCCTACGAGCAGTACTTC	CATSDLLGRSYEQYF
-	-	TRBV5-4	TRBJ2-6	TGTGCCAGCAGCTCTCCCGTCTCTGGGGCCAACGTCCTGACTTTC	CASSSPVSGANVLTF
-	-	TRBV10-1	TRBJ2-1	TGCGCCAGCAGGGTAGACTTCCACAGGGTAATCATGGTATGTGGGCAGTTCTTC	CASRVDFHRVIMVCGQFF
TRBD1	-	TRBV18	TRBJ1-4	TGTGCCAGCGCGCAACAGGGGCGCAATGAAAAACTGTTTTTT	CASAQQGRNEKLFF
-	-	TRBV5-5	TRBJ1-4	TGTGCCAGCAGCTTGTTGGGGGGTGCGGATGAAAAACTGTTTTTT	CASSLLGGADEKLFF
-	-	TRBV3-1/TRBV3-2	TRBJ1-2	TGTGCCAGCAGCCAAGATGAGGGGTGGTATGGCTACACCTTC	CASSQDEGWYGYTF
-	-	TRBV6-5	TRBJ1-4	TGTGCCAGCAAGCCACAGGGTTCTGAAAAACTGTTTTTT	CASKPQGSEKLFF
TRBD2	-	TRBV10-1	TRBJ2-7	TGCGCCAGCAGTGGTGGGTGGCGGGAGGGGGAGCAGTACTTC	CASSGGWREGEQYF
TRBD1	once	TRBV6-5	TRBJ1-2	TGTGCCAGCAGTCGACGACAGGGGCTCCGGGACGGCTACACCTTC	CASSRRQGLRDGYTF
-	-	TRBV6-5	TRBJ1-3	TGTGCCAGCAGTCAGGGCTCTGGAAACACCATATATTTT	CASSQGSGNTIYF
-	once	TRBV7-2	TRBJ2-7	TGTGCCAGCAGTTCCAACGTCGGGCAGCCCGTCTACGAGCAGTACTTC	CASSSNVGQPVYEQYF
-	-	TRBV5-5	TRBJ1-5	TGTGCCAGCAGCCGTCACAGGGAGATCCTTAATCAGCCCCAGCATTTT	CASSRHREILNQPQHF
-	-	TRBV14	TRBJ1-1	TGTGCCAGCAGCCCTTGGGGGGTTTTGAACACTGAAGCTTTCTTT	CASSPWGVLNTEAFF
-	-	TRBV5-4	TRBJ1-3	TGTGCCAGCAGCTTGGCCAAAGGGGTGGAAATATATTTT	CASSLAKGVEIYF
TRBD1	-	TRBV12-5	TRBJ1-1	TGTGCTAGTGGCCCCTTTACCCAGACAGGGGTTAGGGTGAACACTGAAGCTTTCTTT	CASGPFTQTGVRVNTEAFF
-	few	TRBV19	TRBJ1-4	TGTGCCAGTAGTATATTAATGGGGGACACCGCGGCAACTAATGAAAAACTGTTTTTT	CASSILMGDTAATNEKLFF
TRBD2	-	TRBV6-5	TRBJ2-7	TGTGCCAGCAGTTACCTGACTAGCGGCTTCAGGGAGCAGTACTTC	CASSYLTSGFREQYF
TRBD1	few	TRBV11-2	TRBJ1-2	TGTGCCAGCAGCTCCGACAGGGCAAGTGGCTACACCTTC	CASSSDRASGYTF
-	-	TRBV7-9	TRBJ1-1	TGTGCCAGCAGCTTAGAGGTTACGAACACTGAAGCTTTCTTT	CASSLEVTNTEAFF
-	-	TRBV18	TRBJ2-3	TGTGCCAGCTCACCACTTTCGGAACAGAGGTTAGGGGATACGCAGTATTTT	CASSPLSEQRLGDTQYF
TRBD1	-	TRBV11-2	TRBJ1-2	TGTGCCAGCAGCCCGCCCCGGGACAGCTATGGCTACACCTTC	CASSPPRDSYGYTF
-	few	TRBV11-2	TRBJ2-7	TGTGCCAGCAGCCCCGCCTTCTCCTACGAGCAGTACTTC	CASSPAFSYEQYF
-	-	TRBV30	TRBJ2-2	TGTGCCTGGATGGGTAGGGAGCTGTTTTTT	CAWMGRELFF
-	-	TRBV10-3	TRBJ1-1	TGTGCCATCACCCTGACAGAGAACACTGAAGCTTTCTTT	CAITLTENTEAFF
TRBD1	-	TRBV28	TRBJ2-5	TGTGCCAGCAGGGTCCAGGGGGCTTCAGAGACCCAGTACTTC	CASRVQGASETQYF
-	-	TRBV4-1	TRBJ2-7	TGCGCCAGCAGCCATGAGGATCTTTACGAGCAGTACTTC	CASSHEDLYEQYF
-	-	TRBV28	TRBJ1-5	TGTGCCAGCACCGGGGGGGCCAGGACCTATAGCAATCAGCCCCAGCATTTT	CASTGGARTYSNQPQHF
-	-	TRBV3-1/TRBV3-2	TRBJ1-2	TGTGCCAGCAGCCAAGCTGGTTTCGGCTATGCGAACTATGGCTACACCTTC	CASSQAGFGYANYGYTF
-	-	TRBV11-3	TRBJ1-1	TGTGCCAGCAGCTTGCGGTTGAACACTGAAGCTTTCTTT	CASSLRLNTEAFF
-	-	TRBV19	TRBJ1-1	TGTGCCAGCGCTACAGAGCCTAACACTGAAGCTTTCTTT	CASATEPNTEAFF